The source of this T cell receptor beta chain is a study of regulatory T cells in long-lasting Graves disease. The V end lost 1 base, the J end lost 10 bases, and 15 bases lay between the germline ends. Germline V gives CDR1 SGDLS, CDR2 YYNGEE. This CDR3 contains 14 residues. Through Arm-PCR of CDR3 regions and iRepertoire HTBI primers, TCR beta libraries were built. Original processing notes: Identified segments across samples numbered roughly 60 TRBV and about 13 TRBJ. TCRdb analysed the multiplex PCR reads with MiXCR anew, one entry per CDR3 protein. It is TCRdb's table, rather than the study itself, that gives the V and J calls and clone size. Of some 370,000 distinct CDR3 sequences listed, less than 25% are singletons. The count of this clonotype is one. Regarding time point: persistent/refractory GD, antithyroid drugs over 5 years with positive TRAb. Making the TCR library involved RNA that had been extracted from PBMCs.

The origin of this receptor is a female donor with Graves disease. V gene TRBV9 combines with J gene TRBJ2-1, with a possible D match to TRBD1 (5 bases). Sequences were derived from peripheral blood mononuclear cells (PBMCs), sampled when the disease was refractory, from a patient treated with antithyroid drugs. The CDR3 spells CASSVTTDVREQFF. The CDR3 DNA is TGTGCCAGCAGCGTAACGACAGACGTCCGAGAGCAGTTCTTC.